Sequencing of this T cell receptor beta chain was carried out in a study of cytomegalovirus exposure and HLA in healthy donors. This CDR3 spans 16 amino acids. Germline assignment: CDR1 LNHDA and CDR2 SQIVND (reference sequence). The trim removed 5 bases at V and 2 bases at J, leaving 8 bases unmatched. PCR primers comprised 60 Vbeta and 13 Jbeta primers. Only in-frame clones appear in the TCRdb table, and some are missing; sequencing was by immunoSEQ multiplex PCR. The sample has about 120,000 clones, over 70% seen once. The source is a woman aged 40 to 55 in good health and CMV-seronegative. Sequenced: PBMCs. The chain recombines TRBV19 with TRBJ2-2, with 7 nucleotides matching TRBD1. The CDR3 protein is CASSPSYRGNTGELFF. CDR3 bases: TGTGCCAGTAGTCCTTCGTACAGGGGCAACACCGGGGAGCTGTTTTTT.